A single sample is the source of the 29 T cell receptor delta chains below, sequenced in a study of gamma-delta T cells after stem cell transplantation. TCRdb processed the RT-PCR reads again with the CATT caller. The sample has some 2,300 delta-chain clones; around 17% are singletons. The specimen sequenced was gamma-delta T cells. The source of these receptors is a human donor. It is not recorded whose cells these are; they may come from a transplant donor.

Note on this clone: The junction and the germline gene differ at one end; a read error may be behind it. J is TRDJ1 and V is TRDV1; a weak D match, TRDD3 (6 bases). TCRdb does not report a J gene; here it was assigned by matching the DNA to germline references. Germline lookup yields CDR1 TSWWSYY and CDR2 QGS. This CDR3 spans 19 amino acids. The CDR3 bases are TGTGCTATTGGGGAAGAGAGCCGGGGGGAACGGGGTTACACCGATAAACTCATCTTT. The encoded protein is CAIGEESRGERGYTDKLIF.

This clone was seen a few times. The same CDR3 is also encoded by other DNA sequences in this sample. The chain joins TRDV1 to TRDJ1; 7 nucleotides match TRDD3. The ends lost 1 base at V and 0 bases at J; junction bases unmatched: 26. Germline CDR1 TSWWSYY, CDR2 QGS. The CDR3 has 23 amino acids. CDR3 protein: CALGEQYKAFPLGGKRYTDKLIF. The CDR3 DNA reads as TGTGCTCTTGGGGAACAGTATAAGGCCTTTCCCCTTGGGGGAAAGCGGTACACCGATAAACTCATCTTT.

This sequence joins TRDV3 and TRDJ1; TRDD3 matches 9 bases. CDR1 is TVYSNPD and CDR2 is GDNSRS in the germline V gene (reference sequence). The CDR3 is made up of 13 amino acids. Trimming removed 5 bases from V and 0 bases from J; junction bases left unmatched: 4. Written as DNA, the CDR3 is TGTGCCCGACTGGGGGAGAACACCGATAAACTCATCTTT. Translated: CARLGENTDKLIF.

By share of the sample, this clone is large. The chain uses TRDV2 and TRDJ3; 9 positions agree with TRDD3. Per germline, CDR1 GEAIGNYY and CDR2 EKD. The CDR3 length is 19 residues. After removal of 0 bases from V and 3 bases from J, the junction contained 8 bases not matched to a gene. In DNA form, the CDR3 reads TGTGCCTGTGACACCGCAGGGGATACGCGTCGCTGGGACACCCGACAGATGTTTTTC. It translates to CACDTAGDTRRWDTRQMFF.

About this clone itself: A much larger clonotype is one base distant, so this may be a read error. V gene TRDV2 combines with J gene TRDJ2; 11 bases match TRDD3. The V gene end was trimmed by 3 bases and the J gene end by 10 bases; junction bases not matched to a gene: 21. The germline CDR1 and CDR2 sequences are GEAIGNYY and EKD. The length of the CDR3 is 19 residues. The CDR3 region is CACDPISYSGGYLPVQLFF. CDR3 nucleotide sequence: TGTGCCTGTGACCCTATCTCATACTCTGGGGGATACCTTCCAGTACAACTCTTCTTT.

The J gene is TRDJ1, the V gene TRDV1, with 9 nucleotides matching TRDD3. TCRdb gives no J gene; it was assigned here by matching the DNA to germline. V dropped 4 bases and J dropped 2; count of bases not matched to a gene: 17. This CDR3 contains 19 residues. Germline CDR1 is TSWWSYY and CDR2 is QGS. Written as DNA, the CDR3 is TGTGCTCTTGGGGCCCTACGTCACCCACGGGGGATACTAACCGATAAACTCATCTTT. It codes for CALGALRHPRGILTDKLIF.

Concerning this clone: This likely reflects a read error, since a far larger clone is one base away. The V gene was left uncalled, and the J gene is TRDJ1; the D call TRDD3 from the table was never checked on the DNA. The CDR3 spans 19 residues. CDR3 protein: CAASDPTGGYAGYTDKLIF. Written as DNA, the CDR3 is TGTGCAGCGAGCGATCCTACTGGGGGATACGCGGGGTACACCGATAAACTCATCTTT.

V gene TRDV1 combines with J gene TRDJ1; TRDD3 matches 7 bases. The J gene was not available in TCRdb and was assigned here by matching the DNA to germline segments. J was trimmed by 0 bases and V by 6 bases; bases with no gene match: 31. The CDR3 length is 23 residues. CDR1 is TSWWSYY, CDR2 QGS, per germline. The CDR3 DNA sequence: TGTGCTCTTGGAGTACTTACTACTACGGGTAGGTGGGGGAGCGGGACGTACACCGATAAACTCATCTTT. It yields the protein CALGVLTTTGRWGSGTYTDKLIF.

By frequency in the sample, this clone is large. The same CDR3 is also encoded by other DNA sequences in this sample. V and J are TRDV1 and TRDJ1; D remains ambiguous. Germline CDR1 reads TSWWSYY; CDR2 reads QGS. This CDR3 has 19 residues. Trimming shortened V by 8 bases and J by 1 base, and 29 bases separated the two germline ends. This chain's CDR3 is CALKRGKKAAGYPTDKLIF. The CDR3 coding sequence is TGTGCTCTTAAGCGCGGTAAAAAGGCGGCGGGGTACCCCACCGATAAACTCATCTTT.

The chain carries TRDV3 and TRDJ1; D may be TRDD3 (6 bases). TCRdb records no J gene; here it was assigned by comparing the DNA to germline. This CDR3 is 19 amino acids long. Trimming shortened V by 3 bases and J by 0 bases, and 29 bases separated the two germline ends. The germline V gene has CDR1 TVYSNPD and CDR2 GDNSRS (reference sequence). The CDR3 reads CAFSLRRGDQWPYTDKLIF. The CDR3 coding sequence is TGTGCCTTCTCCTTACGCCGGGGGGACCAATGGCCCTACACCGATAAACTCATCTTT.

By share, this clone ranks as medium-sized. Other DNA sequences from this sample encode an identical CDR3 as well. This sequence joins TRDV1 and TRDJ2; D remains unclear. V was shortened by 5 bases and J by 0 bases, with 4 bases between the two germline ends. CDR1 TSWWSYY and CDR2 QGS come from the germline V gene. The CDR3 consists of 13 residues. The CDR3 DNA sequence: TGTGCTCTTGGGCCTCCTTTGACAGCACAACTCTTCTTT. This sequence encodes CALGPPLTAQLFF.

The table lists this clone with a few counts. At one boundary the junction diverges from the germline segment, which might be a read error. This CDR3 is also generated by other DNA sequences in the sample. This chain links TRDV3 with TRDJ1; 8 positions match TRDD3. Germline V gives CDR1 TVYSNPD, CDR2 GDNSRS (reference sequence). The CDR3 covers 17 residues. Here the CDR3 DNA reads TGCGCCTTTTGTGGGATCCTTACTGGGGATACAGCCGATAAACTCATCTTT. Amino acid sequence: CAFCGILTGDTADKLIF.

The gene calls are TRDV1 and TRDJ1; 8 bases align to TRDD3. Germline V gene sequence: CDR1 TSWWSYY, CDR2 QGS. This CDR3 region has 19 residues. Unmatched junction bases numbered 18, after V lost 5 bases and J lost 1 base. The CDR3 sequence: CALGPLSYQLGGPTDKLIF. For the CDR3, the DNA is TGTGCTCTTGGGCCACTTTCTTACCAACTGGGGGGTCCCACCGATAAACTCATCTTT.

Only a few counts were recorded for this clone. A far bigger clonotype differs at one base, so this is likely a read error. This specimen includes other DNA sequences encoding the same CDR3. The rearrangement links TRDV2 to TRDJ2; possibly TRDD3 for D (6 bases). The CDR3 has 16 residues. Trimming left V 2 bases short and J 4 bases short, with 16 bases between. Germline V gene sequence: CDR1 GEAIGNYY, CDR2 EKD. As DNA, the CDR3 is TGTGCCTGTGACAATAGGTGTGATACGGAGACAGCACAACTCTTCTTT. Encoded protein: CACDNRCDTETAQLFF.

This chain connects TRDV1 to TRDJ1; no firm D call. Germline V gene data show CDR1 as TSWWSYY and CDR2 as QGS. With 5 bases removed from V and 2 bases from J, the gap between germline ends came to 18 bases. The CDR3 is 16 amino acids. The CDR3 spells CALGNLVGRRTDKLIF. CDR3 nucleotides: TGTGCTCTTGGGAACCTAGTTGGGCGACGTACCGATAAACTCATCTTT.

About this clone itself: Its ends do not fully match the called genes, so a read error is possible. Distinct nucleotide sequences in the sample also encode this CDR3. The chain is built from TRDV1 and TRDJ1; 12 bases line up with TRDD3. Germline V CDR1 and CDR2: TSWWSYY, QGS. This CDR3 spans 21 amino acids. CDR3 nucleotides: TGTGCCCTTGGGGAACTAAAGACCAGTTGCTCACTGGGGGATACTAGGGGTAAACTCATCTTT. This encodes CALGELKTSCSLGDTRGKLIF.

The chain combines TRDV1 with TRDJ1, with 11 bases aligning to TRDD3. The J gene, left out of TCRdb, was set here by checking the DNA against germline. The ends lost 1 base at V and 3 bases at J; junction bases unmatched: 16. The CDR3 has 20 residues. The germline CDR1 and CDR2 sequences are TSWWSYY and QGS. The CDR3 DNA follows: TGTGCTCTTGGGGAACGAAACGGCCCCCGTGATGGGGGATACGCCGATAAACTCATCTTT. Translation: CALGERNGPRDGGYADKLIF.

V gene TRDV2 combines with J gene TRDJ3, with 11 bases identical to TRDD3. TCRdb carries no J gene annotation; the J gene was assigned here by matching the DNA with germline. Losses at the gene ends were 2 bases for V and 3 bases for J; bases not matched to a gene: 5. Germline CDR1 reads GEAIGNYY; CDR2 reads EKD. The CDR3 spans 18 residues. The CDR3, as DNA: TGTGCCTGTGACAATATGGGGGATACGAGCTGGGACACCCGACAGATGTTTTTC. Amino acid sequence: CACDNMGDTSWDTRQMFF.

Judged by abundance, this clone is medium-sized. The chain is built from TRDV1 and TRDJ1; TRDD3 agrees at 12 bases. The CDR3 has 20 residues. The V segment lost 6 bases and the J segment 7 bases; nucleotides outside the gene matches: 24. Germline CDR1 TSWWSYY, CDR2 QGS. CDR3 region: CALGASTARPTGGYRVKLIF. The CDR3 DNA follows: TGTGCTCTTGGCGCCTCCACCGCTCGACCCACTGGGGGATACCGGGTTAAACTCATCTTT.

This chain links TRDV1 with TRDJ1, with 8 bases that match TRDD3. This CDR3 is 22 amino acids long. Germline-derived CDR1 and CDR2 are TSWWSYY and QGS. Germline trimming cut 1 base from V and 4 bases from J; bases unmatched to any gene: 26. CDR3 DNA: TGTGCTCTTGGGGAACGAATCGAAACCAGCTGGGGGACCCAGATAAGGGGCGATAAACTCATCTTT. Protein: CALGERIETSWGTQIRGDKLIF.

In regard to this clone: It may be a read error: a sequence one base away is much more abundant. This rearrangement joins TRDV2 to TRDJ3, with 10 positions matching TRDD3. CDR1 and CDR2 from the germline V gene are GEAIGNYY and EKD. The CDR3 loop spans 20 amino acids. As DNA, the CDR3 is TGTGCCTGTGACATCCTTACTGGGGGATGGAGCTCCTGGGAAACCCGACAGATGTTTTTC. Translated, it gives CACDILTGGWSSWETRQMFF.

This clone was seen a few times. A much larger clone lies a single base off, so this may be a read error. The genes are TRDV3 and TRDJ3, with 10 bases that match TRDD3. V lost 5 bases, J lost 0 bases, and 4 bases stayed unmatched. The CDR3 is 16 residues long. CDR1 and CDR2 from the germline V gene are TVYSNPD and GDNSRS (reference sequence). The DNA of the CDR3 is TGTGCCCTTACTGGGGGATGCTCCTGGGACACCCGACAGATGTTTTTC. Amino acid sequence: CALTGGCSWDTRQMFF.

This clone was picked up a small number of times. The junction and the germline gene differ at one end; a read error may be behind it. The V and J genes are TRDV1 and TRDJ3, with D tentatively TRDD1 or TRDD3 (5 bases each). Germline V gives CDR1 TSWWSYY, CDR2 QGS. CDR3 length equals 20 residues. In nucleotides, the CDR3 is TGTGCTTTTGGGGAAATCCGGAGGGGGCCTAGCTCCTGGGACACCCGACAGATGTTTTTC. Amino acids: CAFGEIRRGPSSWDTRQMFF.

With respect to this clone: A junction end diverges from the germline sequence, so it may reflect a read error. The genes are TRDV2 and TRDJ3; 10 bases are shared with TRDD3. The CDR3 totals 17 residues. Germline V gives CDR1 GEAIGNYY, CDR2 EKD. In DNA, the CDR3 is TGTGCCTGCGACCTACTGGGGGATGACTTGGACCCCCGACAGCTGTTTTTC. Amino acid sequence: CACDLLGDDLDPRQLFF.

No V gene call is available, although the J gene is TRDJ1; TRDD3 reflects the table's D call only, with no check against the DNA. The CDR3 contains 19 residues. CDR3 protein: CACDYVLGDTLTYTDNLIF. CDR3 coding DNA: TGTGCCTGTGACTATGTCCTGGGGGATACGCTAACGTACACCGATAACCTCATCTTT.

The chain has TRDV2 and TRDJ1; 10 positions match TRDD3. The J gene comes from matching the DNA to germline here; TCRdb lacks it. This CDR3 region has 19 residues. V was clipped by 3 bases and J by 3 bases; unmatched bases: 18. The germline V gene has CDR1 GEAIGNYY and CDR2 EKD. The DNA of the CDR3 is TGTGCCTGTGACTGCAGTCCTCGGAAGGGGGATACGGGGCCCGATAAACTCATCTTT. Protein product: CACDCSPRKGDTGPDKLIF.

By sample fraction, this clone is large. Other nucleotide sequences in the sample specify the same CDR3. The chain combines TRDV2 with TRDJ3; possible D gene TRDD3, 6 bases. There are 18 residues in the CDR3. The V and J ends lost 0 bases and 0 bases respectively, with 11 bases between them. Germline assignment: CDR1 GEAIGNYY and CDR2 EKD. CDR3 sequence: CACDTWGPFSWDTRQMFF. Here the CDR3 DNA reads TGTGCCTGTGACACCTGGGGGCCGTTCTCCTGGGACACCCGACAGATGTTTTTC.

In the case of this clone: A much bigger clone sits one base away, suggesting this may be a read error. Other DNA sequences of this sample code for an identical CDR3. This chain connects TRAV29/DV5 to TRDJ1; 13 bases are shared with TRDD3. V shed 0 bases, J shed 0 bases, and the junction held 11 bases outside the gene matches. The germline CDR1 and CDR2 sequences are NSMFDY and ISSIKDK. The CDR3 is made up of 19 amino acids. In DNA, the CDR3 is TGTGCAGCAAGCGATCCTACTGGGGGATACGCGGGTTACACCGATAAACTCATCTTT. This codes for CAASDPTGGYAGYTDKLIF.

Regarding this clone: Other DNA sequences in the sample encode the same CDR3. The rearrangement links TRDV1 to TRDJ1; 13 bases fit TRDD3. Unmatched junction bases numbered 30, after V lost 6 bases and J lost 5 bases. The CDR3 extends over 23 amino acids. Germline V CDR1 and CDR2: TSWWSYY, QGS. The chain's CDR3 is CALGGPSHVLTGGYADSFDKLIF. The DNA of the CDR3 is TGTGCTCTTGGAGGGCCTTCCCACGTCCTTACTGGGGGATACGCAGATTCCTTTGATAAACTCATCTTT.